The clone carrying this TCR beta chain was found a few times. Antigen unknown. This sample was taken from a study of immune evolution from preneoplasia to lung adenocarcinoma. Patient tissue came from resections in Japan or China, 2014–2017. After pathologic assessment, macro-dissection selected premalignant or tumor cells for extraction. Regarding the study as a whole: Normal lung had the highest top T cell clone frequencies. Later-stage lesions seemingly showed higher T cell density and diversity than normal lung.

Generated by immunoSEQ multiplex PCR, the TCRdb table keeps only in-frame clones and is missing some. The repertoire holds tens of thousands of clones, with under 80% as singletons. The CDR3 runs 15 residues. With 10 bases clipped from V and 1 base from J, the junction kept 10 bases outside the gene matches. Germline V lookup: CDR1 SNHLY, CDR2 FYNNEI. J is TRBJ2-5 and V is TRBV2; 9 bases are shared with TRBD2. The source material was FFPE invasive lung adenocarcinoma tissue. This TCR was sampled from a person in their sixties or seventies with lung adenocarcinoma. For the CDR3, the DNA is TGTGCCACTAGTTCCCTGACTAGCGGCCAAGAGACCCAGTACTTC. Translation gives CATSSLTSGQETQYF.